Sequencing of this TCR beta chain was carried out in a study of blood T cell repertoires in COVID-19. Generated by immunoSEQ multiplex PCR, the TCRdb table keeps only in-frame clones and is missing some. This table holds under 200,000 clones, about four fifths found once. The CDR3 covers 19 residues. J lost 5 bases, V lost 4 bases, and 18 bases had no gene match. CDR1 and CDR2 from the germline V gene are LGHNT and FRNRAP. The sequenced sample was peripheral blood. The sequence came from a woman aged 40-49 years with COVID-19, enrolled during active disease. The V gene is TRBV12-5, the J gene TRBJ2-7, with 12 bases that match TRBD1. The CDR3 loop reads CASGWVHRDRGQSGHEQYF. Written as DNA, the CDR3 is TGTGCTAGTGGTTGGGTCCACCGGGACAGGGGGCAATCGGGGCACGAGCAGTACTTC.